This entry features one T cell receptor (beta chain) sequence. What it binds is unknown. The data stem from a study of T cell repertoires in cytomegalovirus infection. Turning to the study itself: The public TCR beta signatures pointed to both CMV infection and matching HLA type.

Broader study findings: The response measured ex vivo was dominated by TCR beta clonotypes (HLA-C-restricted and CMV-specific). Based on cumulative public TCR beta family frequency, carriers of CMV plus the relevant HLA were identified.

TCRdb ran MiXCR on the reads and lists one entry per CDR3 protein. This sample has roughly 990,000 distinct CDR3 sequences, with less than 35% found just once. The CDR3 consists of 15 residues. From germline, CDR1 is LGHNA and CDR2 YSLEER. The V and J ends lost 2 bases and 4 bases respectively, with 14 bases between them. This TCR came from a human donor in good health (CMV status not recorded). Some clones in this sample may be carry-over from other donors' samples. The specimen comprised cultured CD8+ T cells from PBMCs, sampled from culture after CMV antigen stimulation. The chain joins TRBV4-3 to TRBJ1-2, with a tentative D call TRBD1 (6 bases). The DNA of the CDR3 is TGCGCCAGCAGCCAATTCATGGGGGCAGGCTATGGCTACACCTTC. Translating it yields CASSQFMGAGYGYTF.